Included here is one TCR beta chain sequence, with context. Its antigen specificity is not known. Qualities for individual bases were not recorded, and no much larger clone is one base off. The sample was run on an Illumina HiSeq 2500. Quantitative 5'-RACE with molecular barcodes was the method used to prepare the TCR beta libraries. The authors processed their data as follows. A new computational method, built on a probabilistic model of VDJ rearrangement, was used to identify disease-linked TCR variants. TCRdb passed the public sequencing reads through fastp at Q25 and MiXCR, retaining productive beta sequences. Under each unique CDR3 protein, matching rows form one entry showing the most common genes and DNA. The V and J calls were not made by the authors but by TCRdb's processing. The sample has 250,000 or so distinct CDR3 sequences on record, 15% to 20% of them singletons. About a third of the sample belongs to the ten largest clones.

The source of the sample is a study of CD8 T cells in ankylosing spondylitis (dated by TCRdb to 2015 to 2018). At the level of the whole study: To find TCR variants linked to disease, the study profiled T cell receptor beta repertoires in ankylosing spondylitis patients and healthy donors. Peripheral blood samples were taken, and synovial fluid was additionally collected from ankylosing spondylitis patients. The full study cohort comprised approximately 23 ankylosing spondylitis patients and 85 to 120 healthy donors. What the research found in general, with its limitations: The disease-linked clones had a CD8+ phenotype and were found at relatively low frequencies in peripheral blood. Significant enrichment of the disease-linked clones was reported in matched synovial fluid samples from ankylosing spondylitis patients. Blood from ankylosing spondylitis patients appeared to be characterized by a TCR beta motif composed of under ten highly homologous amino acid variants. Some motif variants were previously reported in synovial fluid and blood of reactive arthritis patients, suggesting common disease-initiation mechanisms.

Relative to germline, V is missing 5 bases and J is missing 5 bases, with 10 bases of the junction outside any gene match. Inclusive of the bounding cysteine and phenylalanine, the CDR3 is 16 residues long. CDR3 DNA is the only sequence kept; it has 48 bases, read in frame from the first base. The chain is assembled from TRBV12-3 or TRBV12-4 and TRBJ1-1; a stretch of 11 junction bases matches TRBD1. This TCR was recovered from a male donor with ankylosing spondylitis or in good health (not recorded which). Sequencing was done on a sample of blood, either unsorted or a sorted T cell fraction (not recorded which). The sequenced DNA: TGTGCCAGCAGTCCCGGGGGGACAGGGGGTTGGACTGAAGCTTTCTTT. This encodes CASSPGGTGGWTEAFF.